This T cell receptor (beta chain) was sequenced for a study of cytomegalovirus exposure and HLA in healthy donors. Trimming took off 1 base at V and 7 bases at J, with 5 bases between the two ends. CDR3 length: 12 amino acids. Germline V gene data show CDR1 as SGHNT and CDR2 as YYREEE (reference sequence). The study ran its PCR with 60 Vbeta and 13 Jbeta primers. Authors' processing steps: As a later analysis found, there were 60 million to 90 million unique TCR beta chains, of which roughly 11 million were shared. Method: immunoSEQ multiplex PCR; TCRdb's copy keeps in-frame clones and lacks some. D and trimming come from the DNA, and the V and J calls and clone size come from that table. Found here are around 150,000 clones, more than 75% of them singletons; the top ten hold approximately 2.5%. In regard to this clone: Antigen specificity is unknown.

Study-wide results and limits: Per a later analysis, 15,000 to 20,000 TCR beta sequences showed association with HLA alleles at 0.05 false discovery rate.

Sample: PBMCs. The gene calls are TRBV5-4 and TRBJ2-2; D not certain. The receptor was isolated from a man aged 50-60 years in good health and CMV-seronegative. CDR3 residues: CASSLRVGELFF. The DNA for the CDR3 is TGTGCCAGCAGCTTGCGTGTCGGGGAGCTGTTTTTT.